The 9 T cell receptor beta chains below were found in one sample sequenced in a study of cytomegalovirus exposure and HLA in healthy donors. Assay used: immunoSEQ multiplex PCR; TCRdb lists only in-frame clones, some missing. The repertoire has 100,000 to 150,000 clones, approximately 89% of them found once; the top ten carry over 3%. The sample comprised PBMCs. The origin of the receptors is a man aged 25-40 years in good health and CMV-seronegative.

The CDR3 nucleotides are TGTGCCAGTAGTACCGGGACAACTAGCACAGATACGCAGTATTTT. Translation: CASSTGTTSTDTQYF. V usage is TRBV19 and J usage is TRBJ2-3, with D tentatively TRBD1 (6 bases). Germline values: CDR1 LNHDA, CDR2 SQIVND (reference sequence). V was trimmed by 4 bases and J by 0 bases, leaving 11 bases between them. This CDR3 region has 15 residues.

The chain carries TRBV4-1 and TRBJ1-4; a weak D match, TRBD1 (5 bases). Trimming left V 5 bases short and J 4 bases short, with 17 bases between. Germline CDR1 reads MGHRA; CDR2 reads YSYEKL. This CDR3 contains 16 residues. The CDR3 coding sequence is TGCGCCAGCAGCGCCCGGGGCGGGGTGATTAATGAAAAACTGTTTTTT. It yields the protein CASSARGGVINEKLFF.

This chain joins TRBV19 and TRBJ1-2, with D possibly matching TRBD1 (5 bases). The CDR3 runs 16 residues. Germline-derived CDR1 and CDR2 are LNHDA and SQIVND (reference sequence). Trimming removed 3 bases at V and 0 bases at J, with 14 bases between. CDR3 coding DNA: TGTGCCAGTAGTATGTTGCCAGGGAAAGCTAACTATGGCTACACCTTC. Its protein is CASSMLPGKANYGYTF.

The chain employs TRBV29-1 and TRBJ1-2, with D perhaps TRBD1 (6 bases). CDR3 size: 14 residues. In germline, CDR1 is SQVTM, CDR2 ANQGSEA. Trimming cost V 1 base and J 4 bases, with 13 bases left between them. CDR3 sequence reads: CSVEGTAAGYGYTF. DNA of the CDR3: TGCAGCGTTGAAGGGACAGCCGCGGGCTATGGCTACACCTTC. Supplemented by reference TRBV29-1 and TRBJ1-2, the full variable domain reads SAVISQKPSRDICQRGTSLTIQCQVDSQVTMMFWYRQQPGQSLTLIATANQGSEATYESGFVIDKFPISRPNLTFSTLTVSNMSPEDSSIYLCSVEGTAAGYGYTFGSGTRLTVV.

J is TRBJ2-6 and V is TRBV7-8, with D maybe TRBD1 (6 bases). V was shortened by 6 bases and J by 0 bases, with 15 bases between the two germline ends. Germline V gene data show CDR1 as SGHVS and CDR2 as FQNEAQ. This CDR3 contains 17 residues. The chain's CDR3 is CASSRPGHRSGANVLTF. DNA for the CDR3: TGTGCCAGCAGTCGACCGGGACACCGCTCTGGGGCCAACGTCCTGACTTTC.

J is TRBJ1-1 and V is TRBV7-2; D not resolved. CDR3 length: 14 amino acids. V was clipped by 3 bases and J by 2 bases, with 10 bases between them. Germline assignment: CDR1 SGHTA and CDR2 FQGNSA. The DNA of the CDR3 is TGTGCCAGCAGCTTTAAAGGAGTCAACACTGAAGCTTTCTTT. Translation gives CASSFKGVNTEAFF.

The gene calls are TRBV4-1 and TRBJ1-2; tentative D call: TRBD1 (6 bases). The CDR3 sequence is 13 residues long. Germline CDR1 is MGHRA and CDR2 is YSYEKL. V was trimmed by 4 bases and J by 8 bases, leaving 14 bases between them. CDR3 DNA sequence: TGCGCCAGCAGCCCTGGGACACTTGGAGGCTACACCTTC. As protein: CASSPGTLGGYTF.

This clone was counted a single time. The chain recombines TRBV15 with TRBJ1-1; 7 positions match TRBD1. Trimming removed 1 base from V and 6 bases from J; junction bases left unmatched: 8. Germline CDR1 reads LNHNV; CDR2 reads YYDKDF (reference sequence). The CDR3 is 15 residues long. The CDR3 region is CATSRATGEWPEAFF. As DNA, the CDR3 is TGTGCCACCAGCAGAGCAACAGGGGAATGGCCTGAAGCTTTCTTT.

This clone was seen only once. The V call is TRBV11-3, the J call TRBJ2-1; D is perhaps TRBD1 (6 bases). Trimming shortened V by 5 bases and J by 10 bases, and 15 bases separated the two germline ends. The CDR3 consists of 13 residues. In germline, CDR1 is SGHNT, CDR2 YENEEA. CDR3 sequence reads: CASSVGTRAEQFF. DNA for the CDR3: TGTGCCAGCAGCGTTGGGACAAGGGCAGAGCAGTTCTTC.